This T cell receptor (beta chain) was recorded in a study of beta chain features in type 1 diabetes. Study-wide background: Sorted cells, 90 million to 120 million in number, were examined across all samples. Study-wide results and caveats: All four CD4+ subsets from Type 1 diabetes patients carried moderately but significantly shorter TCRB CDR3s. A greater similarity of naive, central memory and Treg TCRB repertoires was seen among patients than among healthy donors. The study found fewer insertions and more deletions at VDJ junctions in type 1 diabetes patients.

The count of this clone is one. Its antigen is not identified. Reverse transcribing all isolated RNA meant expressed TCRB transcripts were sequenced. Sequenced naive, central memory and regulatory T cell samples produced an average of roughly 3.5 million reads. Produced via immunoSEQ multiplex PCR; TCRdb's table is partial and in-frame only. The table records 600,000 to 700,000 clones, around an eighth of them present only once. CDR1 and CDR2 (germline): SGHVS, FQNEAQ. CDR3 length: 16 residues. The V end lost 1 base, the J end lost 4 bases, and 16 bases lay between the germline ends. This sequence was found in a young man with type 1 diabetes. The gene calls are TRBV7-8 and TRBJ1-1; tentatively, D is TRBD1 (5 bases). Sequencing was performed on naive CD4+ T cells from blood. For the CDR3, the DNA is TGTGCCAGCAGCTTAGACCCCAGGGTGGTAGGCACTGAAGCTTTCTTT. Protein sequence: CASSLDPRVVGTEAFF. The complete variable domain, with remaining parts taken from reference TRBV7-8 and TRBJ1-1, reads GAGVSQSPRYKVAKRGQDVALRCDPISGHVSLFWYQQALGQGPEFLTYFQNEAQLDKSGLPSDRFFAERPEGSVSTLKIQRTQQEDSAVYLCASSLDPRVVGTEAFFGQGTRLTVV.